What follows are 27 T cell receptor beta chains derived from one specimen sequenced in a study of T cell repertoires in cytomegalovirus infection. No antigen has been assigned to these receptors. Using its own MiXCR run on the reads, TCRdb lists one record per CDR3 protein. Among hundreds of thousands of distinct CDR3 sequences listed, around 30% were seen once. Sequenced here: cultured PBMCs, sampled from culture after CMV antigen stimulation. The receptors derive from a human donor in good health (CMV status not recorded). Some clones in this sample may be carry-over from other donors' samples.

The chain combines TRBV29-1 with TRBJ1-5; no clear D. Germline V gene data show CDR1 as SQVTM and CDR2 as ANQGSEA. V lost 5 bases, J lost 4 bases, and 12 bases lay in between. There are 13 residues in the CDR3. CDR3 in amino acids: CSVRPSPNQPQHF. In DNA form, the CDR3 reads TGCAGCGTTCGCCCTTCCCCAAATCAGCCCCAGCATTTT.

Only a few counts were recorded for this clonotype. The CDR3 protein is CASAYQRERVWDKNIQYF. The CDR3 DNA is TGTGCCAGCGCCTACCAACGGGAGAGGGTATGGGACAAAAACATTCAGTACTTC. The rearrangement links TRBV2 to TRBJ2-4, with a tentative D call TRBD2 (6 bases). Germline-derived CDR1 and CDR2 are SNHLY and FYNNEI. The CDR3 runs to 18 residues. Trimming pared 8 bases from V and 3 bases from J, leaving 26 bases between.

The chain links TRBV10-3 to TRBJ2-7; D unclear. The CDR3 is made up of 10 amino acids. Trimming removed 10 bases at V and 4 bases at J, with 8 bases between. Germline lookup yields CDR1 ENHRY and CDR2 SYGVKD. The CDR3 loop is CATSDYEQYF. CDR3 sequence (DNA): TGTGCCACAAGCGATTACGAGCAGTACTTC.

This CDR3 reads CSAKQGDTDTQYF. The CDR3 bases are TGCAGTGCTAAACAGGGTGACACAGATACGCAGTATTTT. This sequence joins TRBV20-1 and TRBJ2-3; a weak D match, TRBD1 (6 bases). Germline CDR1 and CDR2: DFQATT and SNEGSKA (reference sequence). The V and J ends lost 4 bases and 2 bases respectively, with 10 bases between them. The CDR3 totals 13 residues.

This clonotype was counted only a few times. The V gene is TRBV6-1, the J gene TRBJ1-2, with D unclear. The CDR3 consists of 14 residues. V lost 8 bases to trimming and J lost 1 base, with 14 bases between them. From germline, CDR1 is MNHNS and CDR2 SASEGT. For the CDR3, the DNA is TGTGCCAGCGGAGATACAGACCGTAACTATGGCTACACCTTC. Translation gives CASGDTDRNYGYTF.

This chain connects TRBV7-2 to TRBJ2-4, with unresolved D. CDR3 length: 13 amino acids. The germline V gene encodes CDR1 SGHTA and CDR2 FQGNSA. Trimming cost V 5 bases and J 8 bases, with 13 bases left between them. The CDR3, as DNA: TGTGCCAGCAGCCCTGCCCATCAGGACATTCAGTACTTC. Its translation is CASSPAHQDIQYF.

This clonotype has at least ten counts. The rearrangement joins TRBV7-8 to TRBJ1-4; 10 nucleotides line up with TRBD1. The CDR3 totals 19 residues. The germline V gene has CDR1 SGHVS and CDR2 FQNEAQ. With V trimmed by 0 bases and J by 7 bases, 14 bases remained unmatched. The CDR3 sequence is CASSLAWGQGWQRGEKLFF. CDR3 DNA sequence: TGTGCCAGCAGCTTAGCGTGGGGACAGGGGTGGCAGAGAGGTGAAAAACTGTTTTTT.

The rearrangement joins TRBV19 to TRBJ2-7; 8 bases are a match to TRBD2. The CDR3 contains 16 residues. J was trimmed by 5 bases and V by 8 bases; bases with no gene match: 17. The germline CDR1 and CDR2 sequences are LNHDA and SQIVND (reference sequence). Here the CDR3 reads CASSENPGGGPDEQYF. CDR3 sequence (DNA): TGTGCCAGTTCCGAGAACCCAGGCGGGGGGCCGGACGAGCAGTACTTC.

This clonotype was counted only a few times. The chain has TRBV7-2 and TRBJ1-5; D gene unclear. The germline CDR1 and CDR2 sequences are SGHTA and FQGNSA. CDR3 size: 15 residues. The V and J ends lost 1 base and 1 base respectively, with 8 bases between them. The CDR3: CASSLVMGSNQPQHF. The CDR3 coding sequence is TGTGCCAGCAGCTTAGTAATGGGAAGCAATCAGCCCCAGCATTTT.

The chain is built from TRBV6-1 and TRBJ2-7; D uncertain. V was shortened by 2 bases and J by 6 bases, with 11 bases between the two germline ends. Per the germline V gene, CDR1 is MNHNS and CDR2 is SASEGT. This CDR3 spans 13 amino acids. In DNA, the CDR3 is TGTGCCAGCAGTGAACAGGCCCTCAGCGAGCAGTACTTC. Encoded protein: CASSEQALSEQYF.

The V gene is TRBV4-1, the J gene TRBJ2-7; D remains unclear. Germline CDR1 MGHRA, CDR2 YSYEKL. Trimming pared 1 base from V and 2 bases from J, leaving 9 bases between. The CDR3 is 14 amino acids. CDR3 sequence reads: CASSQGTMAYEQYF. In DNA form, the CDR3 reads TGCGCCAGCAGCCAAGGGACCATGGCCTACGAGCAGTACTTC.

This rearrangement joins TRBV12-3 or TRBV12-4 to TRBJ1-1, with TRBD1 matching over 7 bases. Trimming took 2 bases from V and 4 from J; bases not matched to a gene: 4. The CDR3 contains 14 residues. The CDR3 DNA reads TGTGCCAGCAGTTTATGGACAGGTCCCACTGAAGCTTTCTTT. This sequence encodes CASSLWTGPTEAFF.

This clonotype was seen many times. The chain joins TRBV7-2 to TRBJ1-2; the D is unclear. The CDR3 spans 15 residues. The V gene lost 1 base and the J gene lost 4 bases, with 13 bases spanning the gap. Germline V lookup: CDR1 SGHTA, CDR2 FQGNSA. Here the CDR3 reads CASSLVEEIGYGYTF. CDR3 DNA: TGTGCCAGCAGCTTAGTGGAGGAGATCGGCTATGGCTACACCTTC.

CDR3 sequence reads: CASSEEPGYQPQHF. CDR3 nucleotide sequence: TGTGCCAGCAGTGAAGAACCTGGGTACCAGCCCCAGCATTTT. The rearrangement uses TRBV6-1 and TRBJ1-5; unclear D gene. There are 14 residues in the CDR3. With 1 base removed from V and 7 bases from J, the gap between germline ends came to 11 bases. Germline CDR1 reads MNHNS; CDR2 reads SASEGT.

This clonotype turned up a few times. V gene TRBV7-2 combines with J gene TRBJ1-6; D is ambiguous. Germline CDR1 and CDR2: SGHTA and FQGNSA. The length of the CDR3 is 17 residues. V dropped 1 base and J dropped 0 bases, with 10 bases sitting between them. Written as DNA, the CDR3 is TGTGCCAGCAGCTTAGGCGTGCGGAGCTCCTATAATTCACCCCTCCACTTT. Protein: CASSLGVRSSYNSPLHF.

This clonotype was seen more than once but under ten times. The J gene is TRBJ2-1, the V gene TRBV27, with 14 positions matching TRBD2. The CDR3 consists of 18 residues. V was pared by 1 base and J by 8 bases, with 10 bases of the junction left unmatched. Germline V gene lookup returns CDR1 MNHEY and CDR2 SMNVEV (reference sequence). CDR3 protein: CASSLYSPGLAGVDEQFF. CDR3 in DNA: TGTGCCAGCAGTTTATACAGCCCGGGACTAGCGGGAGTGGATGAGCAGTTCTTC.

This clonotype has a handful of counts. In DNA, the CDR3 is TGTGCCAGCTCACGACGGCTCCAAGAGACCCAGTACTTC. The encoded protein is CASSRRLQETQYF. The rearrangement uses TRBV18 and TRBJ2-5, with unresolved D. The V and J ends lost 4 bases and 1 base respectively, with 7 bases between them. The germline V gene encodes CDR1 KGHSH and CDR2 LQKENI. The CDR3 extends over 13 amino acids.

The chain couples TRBV7-9 to TRBJ1-1; 7 bases fit TRBD1. Germline V gives CDR1 SEHNR, CDR2 FQNEAQ (reference sequence). V lost 0 bases, J lost 2 bases, and 3 bases stayed unmatched. This CDR3 has 15 residues. The CDR3 reads CASSLATGRNTEAFF. The CDR3, as DNA: TGTGCCAGCAGCTTAGCGACAGGGCGCAACACTGAAGCTTTCTTT.

This clonotype came up a few times. CDR3 protein: CASTREEGAMDTQYF. CDR3 bases: TGTGCCAGCACACGAGAAGAGGGGGCTATGGATACGCAGTATTTT. V and J are TRBV2 and TRBJ2-3, with 7 bases matching TRBD1. V lost 7 bases and J lost 6; bases outside the gene matches: 13. The V gene's germline CDR1 is SNHLY and CDR2 FYNNEI. CDR3 length equals 15 residues.

The chain joins TRBV19 to TRBJ2-7, with D perhaps TRBD1 (6 bases). The CDR3 has 13 residues. V lost 4 bases and J lost 6, with 13 bases in between. CDR1 is LNHDA, CDR2 SQIVND, per germline (reference sequence). Here the CDR3 DNA reads TGTGCCAGTAGTAGGACAGCGATGGGCGAGCAGTACTTC. This codes for CASSRTAMGEQYF. The whole variable domain, filled in from reference TRBV19 and TRBJ2-7, reads DGGITQSPKYLFRKEGQNVTLSCEQNLNHDAMYWYRQDPGQGLRLIYYSQIVNDFQKGDIAEGYSVSREKKESFPLTVTSAQKNPTAFYLCASSRTAMGEQYFGPGTRLTVT.

This clonotype was recorded at least ten times. The V gene is TRBV7-2, the J gene TRBJ2-1; 9 bases match TRBD1. There are 15 residues in the CDR3. The ends lost 2 bases at V and 7 bases at J; junction bases unmatched: 6. Germline loops: CDR1 SGHTA, CDR2 FQGNSA. CDR3 residues: CASSLTRTGVNEQFF. The DNA of the CDR3 is TGTGCCAGCAGCTTAACTAGGACAGGGGTGAATGAGCAGTTCTTC.

The rearrangement links TRBV6-6 to TRBJ1-5; TRBD1 agrees at 8 bases. The germline V gene has CDR1 MNHNY and CDR2 SVGAGI (reference sequence). V shed 8 bases and J 4 bases; nucleotides not matched to a gene: 7. This CDR3 has 14 residues. Here the CDR3 DNA reads TGTGCCAGCCAAGGACAGGGTGGAAATCAGCCCCAGCATTTT. Residues: CASQGQGGNQPQHF.

The rearrangement links TRBV9 to TRBJ2-1; D is perhaps TRBD1 (5 bases). Germline V gene sequence: CDR1 SGDLS, CDR2 YYNGEE. The CDR3 covers 16 residues. Trimming removed 4 bases from V and 6 bases from J, with 20 bases in between. DNA of the CDR3: TGTGCCAGCAGCCCCTGGGGCCGAAGGGGAAGCAATGAGCAGTTCTTC. Amino acids: CASSPWGRRGSNEQFF.

The chain recombines TRBV4-1 with TRBJ2-5; perhaps D is TRBD1 or TRBD2 (5 bases each). Per the germline V gene, CDR1 is MGHRA and CDR2 is YSYEKL. V gave up 0 bases and J gave up 4 bases, with 21 bases separating them. The CDR3 length is 18 residues. The CDR3 sequence is CASSQDLRAQGERETQYF. CDR3 bases: TGCGCCAGCAGCCAAGATCTGAGGGCCCAGGGTGAAAGAGAGACCCAGTACTTC.

Ten or more counts support this clonotype. V is TRBV7-2 and J is TRBJ1-4, with no clear D. The V gene's germline CDR1 is SGHTA and CDR2 FQGNSA. The CDR3 consists of 15 residues. The germline V and J ends were trimmed by 3 bases and 6 bases, with 14 bases remaining between them. The CDR3 spells CASSLSTGWDEKLFF. The CDR3 DNA sequence: TGTGCCAGCAGCTTGTCGACTGGGTGGGATGAAAAACTGTTTTTT.

This sequence joins TRBV6-6 and TRBJ2-7; unclear D gene. Germline loops: CDR1 MNHNY, CDR2 SVGAGI (reference sequence). This CDR3 has 14 residues. The V and J ends lost 6 bases and 2 bases respectively, with 14 bases between them. The CDR3 region is CASRLIESPYEQYF. CDR3 bases: TGTGCCAGCAGGTTAATTGAAAGTCCCTACGAGCAGTACTTC.

This chain joins TRBV5-4 and TRBJ2-7, with a tentative D call TRBD1 (5 bases). The V gene's germline CDR1 is SGHNT and CDR2 YYREEE (reference sequence). The CDR3 extends over 13 amino acids. Trimming stripped 2 bases from V and 2 bases from J, with 8 bases between. The CDR3 DNA is TGTGCCAGCAGCTTCGGACATGCCTACGAGCAGTACTTC. It translates to CASSFGHAYEQYF. The complete variable domain, with remaining parts taken from reference TRBV5-4 and TRBJ2-7, reads ETGVTQSPTHLIKTRGQQVTLRCSSQSGHNTVSWYQQALGQGPQFIFQYYREEENGRGNFPPRFSGLQFPNYSSELNVNALELDDSALYLCASSFGHAYEQYFGPGTRLTVT.